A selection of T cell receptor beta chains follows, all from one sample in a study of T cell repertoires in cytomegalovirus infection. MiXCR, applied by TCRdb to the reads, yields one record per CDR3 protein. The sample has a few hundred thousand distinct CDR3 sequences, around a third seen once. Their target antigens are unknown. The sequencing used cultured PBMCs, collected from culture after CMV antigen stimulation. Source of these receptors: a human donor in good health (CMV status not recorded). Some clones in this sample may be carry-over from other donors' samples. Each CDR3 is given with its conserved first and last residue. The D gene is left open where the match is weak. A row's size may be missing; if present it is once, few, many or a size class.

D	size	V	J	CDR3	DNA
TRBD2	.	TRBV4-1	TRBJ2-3	CASSQEQTSHTDTQYF	TGCGCCAGCAGCCAAGAACAGACTAGCCACACAGATACGCAGTATTTT
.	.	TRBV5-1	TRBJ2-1	CASSLEDSRHEQFF	TGCGCCAGCAGCTTGGAGGACTCGCGGCATGAGCAGTTCTTC
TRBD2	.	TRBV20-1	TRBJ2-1	CSARLAGALYNEQFF	TGCAGTGCGAGACTAGCGGGAGCCCTCTACAATGAGCAGTTCTTC
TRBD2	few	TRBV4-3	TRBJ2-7	CASRGLAGMCSYEQYF	TGCGCCAGCCGTGGGCTAGCGGGAATGTGCTCCTACGAGCAGTACTTC
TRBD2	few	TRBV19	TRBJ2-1	CASSMLAGGPNEQFF	TGTGCCAGTAGTATGCTAGCGGGAGGTCCCAATGAGCAGTTCTTC
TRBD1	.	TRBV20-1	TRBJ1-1	CSADDIRDRGMNTEAFF	TGCAGTGCGGATGATATACGGGACAGGGGAATGAACACTGAAGCTTTCTTT
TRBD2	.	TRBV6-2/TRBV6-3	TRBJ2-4	CASSYGDSGRNIQYF	TGTGCCAGCAGTTACGGGGATAGCGGGAGAAACATTCAGTACTTC
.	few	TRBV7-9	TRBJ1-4	CASSLRQVTNEKLFF	TGTGCCAGCAGCTTGCGACAGGTCACTAATGAAAAACTGTTTTTT
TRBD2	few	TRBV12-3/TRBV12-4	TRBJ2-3	CASSLSGRASDTQYF	TGTGCCAGCAGTTTAAGCGGGAGGGCCTCAGATACGCAGTATTTT
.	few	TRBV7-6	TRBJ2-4	CASSLGAAGAKNIQYF	TGTGCCAGCAGCTTAGGGGCAGCGGGAGCCAAAAACATTCAGTACTTC
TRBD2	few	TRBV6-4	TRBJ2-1	CASSDLVAGGPNEQFF	TGTGCCAGCAGTGACTTAGTGGCGGGAGGGCCCAATGAGCAGTTCTTC
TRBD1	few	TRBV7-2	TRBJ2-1	CASSSGTALYNEQFF	TGTGCCAGCAGCTCTGGGACAGCGCTATACAATGAGCAGTTCTTC